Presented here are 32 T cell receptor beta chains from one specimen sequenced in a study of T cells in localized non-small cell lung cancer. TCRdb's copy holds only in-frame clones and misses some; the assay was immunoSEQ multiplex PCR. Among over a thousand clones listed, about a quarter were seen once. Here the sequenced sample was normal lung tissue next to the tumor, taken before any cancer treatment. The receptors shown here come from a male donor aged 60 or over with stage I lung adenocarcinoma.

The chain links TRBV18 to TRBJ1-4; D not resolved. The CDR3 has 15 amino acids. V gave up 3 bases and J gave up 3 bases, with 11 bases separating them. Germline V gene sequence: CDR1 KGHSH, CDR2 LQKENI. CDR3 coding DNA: TGTGCCAGCTCACCGGCGGCGGCGGCTAATGAAAAACTGTTTTTT. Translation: CASSPAAAANEKLFF.

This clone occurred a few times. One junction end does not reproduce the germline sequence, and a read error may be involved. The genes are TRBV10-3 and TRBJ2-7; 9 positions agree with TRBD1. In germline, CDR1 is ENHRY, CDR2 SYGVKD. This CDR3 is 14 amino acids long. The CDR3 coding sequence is TGTGCCAGCAGTGAGGACAGGGGCCCCTACGAGCAGTACTTC. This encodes CASSEDRGPYEQYF.

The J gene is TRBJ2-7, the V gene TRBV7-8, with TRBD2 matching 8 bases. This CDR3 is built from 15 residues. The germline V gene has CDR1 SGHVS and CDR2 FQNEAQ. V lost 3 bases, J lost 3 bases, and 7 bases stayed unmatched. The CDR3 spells CASSLAGGAVYEQYF. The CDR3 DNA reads TGTGCCAGCAGCTTGGCCGGGGGGGCCGTCTACGAGCAGTACTTC.

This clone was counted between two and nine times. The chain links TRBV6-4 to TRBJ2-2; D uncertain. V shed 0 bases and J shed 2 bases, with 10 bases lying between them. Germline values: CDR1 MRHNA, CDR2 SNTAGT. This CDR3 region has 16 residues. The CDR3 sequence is CASSDSPRSNTGELFF. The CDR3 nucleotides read TGTGCCAGCAGTGACTCCCCTAGATCTAACACCGGGGAGCTGTTTTTT.

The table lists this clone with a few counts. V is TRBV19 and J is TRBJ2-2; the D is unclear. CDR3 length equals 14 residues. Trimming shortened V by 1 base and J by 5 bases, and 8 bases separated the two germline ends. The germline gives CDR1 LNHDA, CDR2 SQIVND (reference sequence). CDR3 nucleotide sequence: TGTGCCAGTAGTATAGCGGTGAAGACCGGGGAGCTGTTTTTT. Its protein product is CASSIAVKTGELFF.

The CDR3 nucleotides are TGCGCCAGCAGCCAAGGGGGAGGGACAGGGGATTATAGGGAGCAGTACTTC. It is translated as CASSQGGGTGDYREQYF. V and J are TRBV4-1 and TRBJ2-7; 10 nucleotides match TRBD1. After removal of 1 base from V and 7 bases from J, the junction contained 13 bases not matched to a gene. Germline V gives CDR1 MGHRA, CDR2 YSYEKL. The CDR3 totals 17 residues.

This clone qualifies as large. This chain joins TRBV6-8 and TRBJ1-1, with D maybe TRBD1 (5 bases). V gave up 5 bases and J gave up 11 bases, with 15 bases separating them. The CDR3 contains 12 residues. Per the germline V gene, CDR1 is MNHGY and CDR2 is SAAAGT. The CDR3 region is CASSGGGATAFF. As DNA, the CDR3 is TGTGCCAGCAGTGGTGGAGGGGCAACGGCTTTCTTT.

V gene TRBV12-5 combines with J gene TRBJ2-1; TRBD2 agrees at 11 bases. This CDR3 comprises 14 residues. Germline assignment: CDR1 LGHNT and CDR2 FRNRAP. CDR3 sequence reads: CASTATSGNGEQFF. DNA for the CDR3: TGTGCCAGCACCGCGACTAGCGGGAACGGAGAGCAGTTCTTC.

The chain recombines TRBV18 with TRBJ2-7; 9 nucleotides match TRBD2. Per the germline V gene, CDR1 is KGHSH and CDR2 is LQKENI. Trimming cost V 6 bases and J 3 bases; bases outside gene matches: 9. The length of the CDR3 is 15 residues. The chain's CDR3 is CASSISGGTLYEQYF. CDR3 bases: TGTGCCAGCTCGATCAGCGGGGGGACCCTCTACGAGCAGTACTTC.

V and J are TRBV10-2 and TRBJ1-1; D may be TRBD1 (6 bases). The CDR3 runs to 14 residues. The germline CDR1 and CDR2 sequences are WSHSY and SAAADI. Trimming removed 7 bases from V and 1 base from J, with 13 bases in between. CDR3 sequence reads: CASNSLGGNTEAFF. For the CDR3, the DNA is TGCGCCAGCAACTCATTAGGGGGGAACACTGAAGCTTTCTTT.

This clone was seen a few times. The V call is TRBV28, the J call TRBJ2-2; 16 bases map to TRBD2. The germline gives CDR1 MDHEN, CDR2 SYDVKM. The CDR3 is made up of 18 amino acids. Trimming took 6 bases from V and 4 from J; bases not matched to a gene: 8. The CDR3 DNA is TGTGCCAGCAGCCACCGGGGACTAGCGGGAGGGGTCACCGGGGAGCTGTTTTTT. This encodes CASSHRGLAGGVTGELFF.

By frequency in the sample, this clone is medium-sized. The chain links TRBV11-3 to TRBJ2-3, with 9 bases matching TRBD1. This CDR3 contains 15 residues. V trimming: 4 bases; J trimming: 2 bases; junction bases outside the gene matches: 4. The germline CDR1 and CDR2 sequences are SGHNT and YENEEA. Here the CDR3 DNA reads TGTGCCAGCAGCTCCGGGACAGGGCACACAGATACGCAGTATTTT. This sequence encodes CASSSGTGHTDTQYF.

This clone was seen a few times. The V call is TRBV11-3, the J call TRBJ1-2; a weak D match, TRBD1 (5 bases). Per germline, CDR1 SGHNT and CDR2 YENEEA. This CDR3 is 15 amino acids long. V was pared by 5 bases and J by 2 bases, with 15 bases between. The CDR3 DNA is TGTGCCAGCAGCCCGGGGGGTTTCTCGAACTATGGCTACACCTTC. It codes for CASSPGGFSNYGYTF.

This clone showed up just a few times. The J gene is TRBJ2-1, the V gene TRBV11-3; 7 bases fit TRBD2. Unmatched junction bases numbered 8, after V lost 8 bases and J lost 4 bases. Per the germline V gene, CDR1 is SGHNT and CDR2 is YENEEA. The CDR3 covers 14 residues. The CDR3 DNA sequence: TGTGCCAGCGGTCGGCTAGCGGAATACAATGAGCAGTTCTTC. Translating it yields CASGRLAEYNEQFF.

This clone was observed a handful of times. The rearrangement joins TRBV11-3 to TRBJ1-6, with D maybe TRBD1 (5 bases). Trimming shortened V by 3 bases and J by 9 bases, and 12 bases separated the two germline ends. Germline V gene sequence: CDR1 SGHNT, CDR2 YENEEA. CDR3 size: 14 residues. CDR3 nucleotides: TGTGCCAGCAGCTTTCAACAGAGGGGTTCACCCCTCCACTTT. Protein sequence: CASSFQQRGSPLHF. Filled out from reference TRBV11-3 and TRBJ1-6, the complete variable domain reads EAGVVQSPRYKIIEKKQPVAFWCNPISGHNTLYWYLQNLGQGPELLIRYENEEAVDDSQLPKDRFSAERLKGVDSTLKIQPAELGDSAVYLCASSFQQRGSPLHFGNGTRLTVT.

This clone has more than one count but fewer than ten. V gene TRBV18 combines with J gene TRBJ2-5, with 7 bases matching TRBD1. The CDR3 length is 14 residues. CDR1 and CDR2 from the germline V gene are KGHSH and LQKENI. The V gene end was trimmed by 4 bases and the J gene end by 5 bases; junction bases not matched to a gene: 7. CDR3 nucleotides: TGTGCCAGCTCACTCACAGGGGTGTGGGAGACCCAGTACTTC. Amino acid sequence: CASSLTGVWETQYF.

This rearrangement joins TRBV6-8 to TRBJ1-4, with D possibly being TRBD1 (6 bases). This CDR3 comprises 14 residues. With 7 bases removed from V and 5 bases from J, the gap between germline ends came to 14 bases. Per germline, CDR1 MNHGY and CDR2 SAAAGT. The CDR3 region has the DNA TGTGCCAGCACGTCGCAGACAGGAAATGAAAAACTGTTTTTT. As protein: CASTSQTGNEKLFF.

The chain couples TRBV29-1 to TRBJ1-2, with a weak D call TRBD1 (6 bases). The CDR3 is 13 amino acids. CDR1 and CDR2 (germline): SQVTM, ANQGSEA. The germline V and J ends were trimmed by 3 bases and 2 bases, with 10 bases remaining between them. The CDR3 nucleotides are TGCAGCGTTGACGGGGGGCTAAACTATGGCTACACCTTC. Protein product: CSVDGGLNYGYTF. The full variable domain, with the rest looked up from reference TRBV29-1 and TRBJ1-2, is SAVISQKPSRDICQRGTSLTIQCQVDSQVTMMFWYRQQPGQSLTLIATANQGSEATYESGFVIDKFPISRPNLTFSTLTVSNMSPEDSSIYLCSVDGGLNYGYTFGSGTRLTVV.

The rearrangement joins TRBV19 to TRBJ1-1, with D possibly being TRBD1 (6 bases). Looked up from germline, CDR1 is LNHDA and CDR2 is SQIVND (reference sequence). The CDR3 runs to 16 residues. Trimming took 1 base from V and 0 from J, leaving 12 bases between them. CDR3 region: CASSIGGGVMNTEAFF. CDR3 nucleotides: TGTGCCAGTAGTATAGGAGGGGGGGTGATGAACACTGAAGCTTTCTTT.

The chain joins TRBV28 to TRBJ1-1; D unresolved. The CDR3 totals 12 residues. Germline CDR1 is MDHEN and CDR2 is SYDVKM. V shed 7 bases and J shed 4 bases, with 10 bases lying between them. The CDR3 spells CASMESLTEAFF. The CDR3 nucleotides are TGTGCCAGCATGGAAAGCCTCACTGAAGCTTTCTTT.

CDR3 nucleotide sequence: TGTGCCAGCAGCTTCAAGGGGCGCGAAACCGGGGAGCTGTTTTTT. Translation gives CASSFKGRETGELFF. J is TRBJ2-2 and V is TRBV11-3; tentatively, D is TRBD1 (5 bases). CDR3 length equals 15 residues. Germline CDR1 SGHNT, CDR2 YENEEA. V was shortened by 3 bases and J by 5 bases, with 13 bases between the two germline ends. The variable domain in full, with the rest retrieved from reference TRBV11-3 and TRBJ2-2, is EAGVVQSPRYKIIEKKQPVAFWCNPISGHNTLYWYLQNLGQGPELLIRYENEEAVDDSQLPKDRFSAERLKGVDSTLKIQPAELGDSAVYLCASSFKGRETGELFFGEGSRLTVL.

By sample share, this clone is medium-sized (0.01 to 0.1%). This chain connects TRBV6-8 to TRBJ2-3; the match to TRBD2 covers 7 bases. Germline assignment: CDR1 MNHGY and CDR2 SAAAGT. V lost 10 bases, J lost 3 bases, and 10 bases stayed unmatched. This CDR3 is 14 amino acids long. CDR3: CATRREPTTDTQYF. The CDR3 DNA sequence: TGTGCCACAAGGCGGGAGCCAACAACAGATACGCAGTATTTT.

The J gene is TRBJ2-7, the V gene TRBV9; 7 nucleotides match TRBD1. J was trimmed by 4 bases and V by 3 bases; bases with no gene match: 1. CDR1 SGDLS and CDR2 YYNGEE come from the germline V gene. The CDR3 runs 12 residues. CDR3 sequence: CASSATGYEQYF. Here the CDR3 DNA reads TGTGCCAGCAGCGCGACAGGGTACGAGCAGTACTTC.

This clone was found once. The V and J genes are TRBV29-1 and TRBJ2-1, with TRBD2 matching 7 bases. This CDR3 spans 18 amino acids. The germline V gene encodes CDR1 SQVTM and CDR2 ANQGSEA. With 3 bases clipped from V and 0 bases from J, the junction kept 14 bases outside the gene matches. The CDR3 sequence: CSVDVGSGGRSSYNEQFF. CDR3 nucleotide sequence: TGCAGCGTTGACGTCGGGTCGGGGGGAAGGAGCTCCTACAATGAGCAGTTCTTC.

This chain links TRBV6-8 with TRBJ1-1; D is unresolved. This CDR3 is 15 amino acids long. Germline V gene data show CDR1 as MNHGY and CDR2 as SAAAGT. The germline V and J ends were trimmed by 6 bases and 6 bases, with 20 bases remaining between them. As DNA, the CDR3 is TGTGCCAGCAGGCCCCGAGCAGGCACCCCCTCTGAAGCTTTCTTT. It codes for CASRPRAGTPSEAFF.

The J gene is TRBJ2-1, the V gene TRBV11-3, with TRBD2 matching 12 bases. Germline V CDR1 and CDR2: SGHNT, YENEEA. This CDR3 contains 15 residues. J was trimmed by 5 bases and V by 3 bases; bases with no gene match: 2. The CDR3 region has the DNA TGTGCCAGCAGCTTGGGGACTAGCGGGCACAATGAGCAGTTCTTC. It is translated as CASSLGTSGHNEQFF.

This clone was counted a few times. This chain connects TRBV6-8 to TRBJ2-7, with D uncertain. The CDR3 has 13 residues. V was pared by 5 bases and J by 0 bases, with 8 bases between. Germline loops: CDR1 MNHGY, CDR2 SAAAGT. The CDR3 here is CASSTQSSYEQYF. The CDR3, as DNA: TGTGCCAGCAGTACCCAGAGCTCCTACGAGCAGTACTTC.

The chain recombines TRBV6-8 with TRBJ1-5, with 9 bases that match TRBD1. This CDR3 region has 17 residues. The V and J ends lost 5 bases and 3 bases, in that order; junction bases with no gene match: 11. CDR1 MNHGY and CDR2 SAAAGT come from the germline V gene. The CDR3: CASSDTGGAWDNQPQHF. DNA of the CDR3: TGTGCCAGCAGTGATACAGGGGGCGCATGGGACAATCAGCCCCAGCATTTT.

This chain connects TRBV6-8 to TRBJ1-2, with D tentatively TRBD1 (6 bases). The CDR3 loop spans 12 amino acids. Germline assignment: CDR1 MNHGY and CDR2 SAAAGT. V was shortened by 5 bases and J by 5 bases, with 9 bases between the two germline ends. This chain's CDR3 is CASSPGAYGYTF. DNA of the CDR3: TGTGCCAGCAGTCCGGGGGCGTATGGCTACACCTTC.

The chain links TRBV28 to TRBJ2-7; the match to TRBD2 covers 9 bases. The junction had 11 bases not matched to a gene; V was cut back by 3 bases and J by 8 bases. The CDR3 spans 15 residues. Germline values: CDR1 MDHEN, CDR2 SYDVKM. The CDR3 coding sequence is TGTGCCAGCAGTTTTCCCTCGCTAGCGGGATCGCAGCAGTACTTC. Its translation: CASSFPSLAGSQQYF.

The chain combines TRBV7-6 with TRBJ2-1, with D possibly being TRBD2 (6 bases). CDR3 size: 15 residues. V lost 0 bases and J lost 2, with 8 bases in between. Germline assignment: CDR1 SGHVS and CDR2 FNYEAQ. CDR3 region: CASSLARGTYNEQFF. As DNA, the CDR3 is TGTGCCAGCAGCTTAGCACGGGGGACCTACAATGAGCAGTTCTTC.

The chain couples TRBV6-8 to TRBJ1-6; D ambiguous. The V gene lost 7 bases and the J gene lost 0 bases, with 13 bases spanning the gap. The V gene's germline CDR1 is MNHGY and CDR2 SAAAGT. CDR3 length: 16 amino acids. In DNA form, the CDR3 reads TGTGCCAGCACAGACCCACCGAGCTCCTATAATTCACCCCTCCACTTT. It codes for CASTDPPSSYNSPLHF.